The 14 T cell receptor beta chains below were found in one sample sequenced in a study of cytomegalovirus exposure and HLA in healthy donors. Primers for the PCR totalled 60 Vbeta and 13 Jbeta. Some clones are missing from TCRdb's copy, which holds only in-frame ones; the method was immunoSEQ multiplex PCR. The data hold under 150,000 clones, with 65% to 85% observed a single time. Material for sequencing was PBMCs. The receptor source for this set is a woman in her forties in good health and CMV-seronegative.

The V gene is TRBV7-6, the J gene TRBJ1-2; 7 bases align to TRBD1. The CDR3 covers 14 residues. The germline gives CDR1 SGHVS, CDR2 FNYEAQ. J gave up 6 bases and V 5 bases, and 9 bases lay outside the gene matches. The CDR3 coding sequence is TGTGCCAGCAGCCCCGACAGGGTGAGGGATGGCTACACCTTC. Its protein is CASSPDRVRDGYTF.

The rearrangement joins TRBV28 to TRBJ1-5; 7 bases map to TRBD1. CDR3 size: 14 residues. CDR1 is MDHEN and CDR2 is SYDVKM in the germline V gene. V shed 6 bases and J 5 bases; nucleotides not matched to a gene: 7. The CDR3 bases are TGTGCCAGCAGCCCTAACAGGGGTCATCAGCCCCAGCATTTT. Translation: CASSPNRGHQPQHF.

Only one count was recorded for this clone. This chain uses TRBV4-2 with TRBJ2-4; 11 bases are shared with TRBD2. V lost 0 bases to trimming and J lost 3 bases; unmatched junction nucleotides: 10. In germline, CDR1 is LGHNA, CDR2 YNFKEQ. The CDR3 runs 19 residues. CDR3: CASSQDISGRGGSKNIQYF. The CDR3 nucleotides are TGTGCCAGCAGCCAAGATATTAGCGGGAGGGGGGGGAGCAAAAACATTCAGTACTTC.

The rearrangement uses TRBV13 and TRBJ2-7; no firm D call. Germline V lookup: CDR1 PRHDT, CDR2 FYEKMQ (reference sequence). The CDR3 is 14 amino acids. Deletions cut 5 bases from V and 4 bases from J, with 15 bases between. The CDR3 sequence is CASSAQNTRYEQYF. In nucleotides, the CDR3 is TGTGCCAGCAGCGCCCAGAACACCCGATACGAGCAGTACTTC. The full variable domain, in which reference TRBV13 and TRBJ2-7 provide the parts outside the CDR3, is AAGVIQSPRHLIKEKRETATLKCYPIPRHDTVYWYQQGPGQDPQFLISFYEKMQSDKGSIPDRFSAQQFSDYHSELNMSSLELGDSALYFCASSAQNTRYEQYFGPGTRLTVT.

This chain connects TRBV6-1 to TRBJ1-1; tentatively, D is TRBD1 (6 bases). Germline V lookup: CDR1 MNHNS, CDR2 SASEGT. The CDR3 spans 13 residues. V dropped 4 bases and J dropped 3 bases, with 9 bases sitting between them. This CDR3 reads CASSAGVHTEAFF. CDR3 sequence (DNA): TGTGCCAGCAGTGCAGGGGTTCACACTGAAGCTTTCTTT.

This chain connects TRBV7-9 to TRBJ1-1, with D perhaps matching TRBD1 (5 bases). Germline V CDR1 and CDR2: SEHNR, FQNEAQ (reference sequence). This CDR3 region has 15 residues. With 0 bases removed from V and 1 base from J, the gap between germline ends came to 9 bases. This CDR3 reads CASSLAAGENTEAFF. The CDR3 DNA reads TGTGCCAGCAGCTTAGCGGCGGGGGAGAACACTGAAGCTTTCTTT.

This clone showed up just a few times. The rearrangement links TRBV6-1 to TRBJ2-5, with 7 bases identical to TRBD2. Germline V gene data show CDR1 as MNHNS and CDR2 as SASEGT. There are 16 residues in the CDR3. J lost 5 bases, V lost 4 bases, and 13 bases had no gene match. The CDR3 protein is CASSAAAGEGSETQYF. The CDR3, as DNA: TGTGCCAGCAGTGCCGCGGCGGGAGAGGGGTCCGAGACCCAGTACTTC.

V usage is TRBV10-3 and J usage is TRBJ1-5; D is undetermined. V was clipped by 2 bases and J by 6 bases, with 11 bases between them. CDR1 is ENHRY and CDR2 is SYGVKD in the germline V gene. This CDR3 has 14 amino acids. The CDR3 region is CAISEGESGQPQHF. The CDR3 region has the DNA TGTGCCATCAGTGAGGGGGAGAGCGGTCAGCCCCAGCATTTT.

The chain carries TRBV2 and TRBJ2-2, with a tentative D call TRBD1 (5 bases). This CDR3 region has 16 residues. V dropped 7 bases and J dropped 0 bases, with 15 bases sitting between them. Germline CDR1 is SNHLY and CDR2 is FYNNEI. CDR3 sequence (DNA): TGTGCCAGCACCCAACAGGCAGGCGCGAACACCGGGGAGCTGTTTTTT. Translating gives CASTQQAGANTGELFF.

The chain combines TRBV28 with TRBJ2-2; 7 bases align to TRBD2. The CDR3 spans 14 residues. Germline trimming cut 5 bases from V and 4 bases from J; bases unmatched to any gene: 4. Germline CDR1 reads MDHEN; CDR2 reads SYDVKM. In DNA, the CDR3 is TGTGCCAGCAGTCGAGGCGGGGGCACCGGGGAGCTGTTTTTT. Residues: CASSRGGGTGELFF.

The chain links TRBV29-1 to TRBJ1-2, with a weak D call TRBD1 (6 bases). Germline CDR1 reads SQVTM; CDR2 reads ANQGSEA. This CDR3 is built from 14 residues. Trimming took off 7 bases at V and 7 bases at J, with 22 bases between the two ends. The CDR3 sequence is CSAPREGGSGGYTF. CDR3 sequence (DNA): TGCAGCGCTCCTAGAGAAGGGGGATCAGGTGGCTACACCTTC.

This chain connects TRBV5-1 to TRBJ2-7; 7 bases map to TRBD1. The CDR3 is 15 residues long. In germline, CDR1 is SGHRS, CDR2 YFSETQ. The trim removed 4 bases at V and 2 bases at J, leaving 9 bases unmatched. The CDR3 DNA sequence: TGCGCCAGCAGCCCCAGAGGGGACAGAGCCTACGAGCAGTACTTC. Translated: CASSPRGDRAYEQYF. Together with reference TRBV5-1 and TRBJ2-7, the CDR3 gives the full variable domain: KAGVTQTPRYLIKTRGQQVTLSCSPISGHRSVSWYQQTPGQGLQFLFEYFSETQRNKGNFPGRFSGRQFSNSRSEMNVSTLELGDSALYLCASSPRGDRAYEQYFGPGTRLTVT.

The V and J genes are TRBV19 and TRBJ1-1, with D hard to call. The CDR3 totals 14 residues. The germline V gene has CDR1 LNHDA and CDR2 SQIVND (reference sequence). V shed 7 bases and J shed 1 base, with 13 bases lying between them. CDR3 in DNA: TGTGCCAGTACCCCGAGGGCGGGGAACACTGAAGCTTTCTTT. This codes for CASTPRAGNTEAFF.

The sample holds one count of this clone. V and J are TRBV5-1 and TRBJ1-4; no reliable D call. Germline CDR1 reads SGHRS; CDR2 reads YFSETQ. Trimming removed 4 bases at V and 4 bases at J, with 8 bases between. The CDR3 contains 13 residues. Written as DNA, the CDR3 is TGCGCCAGCAGCAGGGAGGGTAATGAAAAACTGTTTTTT. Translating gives CASSREGNEKLFF.